A selection of T cell receptor beta chains follows, all from one sample in a study of blood T cells in healthy people across ages. TCRdb reprocessed the 5' RACE reads via MiXCR and lists one record per CDR3 protein. Here the sample spans over 1,500,000 distinct CDR3 sequences, 49% being singletons. Sequences were obtained from blood. These receptors came from a woman aged 40 to 55 in good health. The CDR3 runs from the conserved cysteine through the conserved F or W. The D gene is left open where the match is weak. Size is omitted from some rows. Given values are once, few, many or a class for expanded clones.

J gene,V gene,D gene,clone size,CDR3 protein,CDR3 DNA
TRBJ2-1,TRBV7-9,.,.,CASTHSLHLNEQFF,TGTGCCAGCACCCACTCACTACACCTCAATGAGCAGTTCTTC
TRBJ2-3,TRBV12-3/TRBV12-4,.,.,CASSASRDTQYF,TGTGCCAGCAGTGCCTCTCGAGATACGCAGTATTTT
TRBJ2-5,TRBV20-1,.,.,CSARGAGETQYF,TGCAGTGCTAGAGGGGCAGGAGAGACCCAGTACTTC
TRBJ1-1,TRBV4-3,.,.,CASSQDSLGTAEAFF,TGCGCCAGCAGCCAAGATTCGTTGGGGACCGCTGAAGCTTTCTTT
TRBJ1-4,TRBV6-2/TRBV6-3,TRBD1,few,CASSPDREEINEKLFF,TGTGCCAGCAGCCCCGACAGGGAGGAGATTAATGAAAAACTGTTTTTT
TRBJ2-1,TRBV12-3/TRBV12-4,TRBD2,.,CASSLRQTSGGASEQFF,TGTGCCAGCAGTCTGAGACAGACTAGCGGGGGGGCCTCTGAGCAGTTCTTC
TRBJ2-3,TRBV9,.,.,CVSSAFGGAPTDTQYF,TGTGTCAGCAGCGCATTCGGAGGAGCCCCCACAGATACGCAGTATTTT
TRBJ2-1,TRBV29-1,.,.,CSVAGWNNEQFF,TGCAGCGTTGCAGGGTGGAACAATGAGCAGTTCTTC
TRBJ2-1,TRBV20-1,TRBD1,.,CSATAGGPYNEQFF,TGCAGTGCCACTGCAGGGGGCCCCTACAATGAGCAGTTCTTC
TRBJ2-2,TRBV25-1,.,.,CASSDLGTPGELFF,TGTGCCAGCAGTGATCTCGGGACGCCCGGGGAGCTGTTTTTT
TRBJ2-7,TRBV7-9,.,.,CASSADSSAYEQYF,TGTGCCAGCAGCGCGGACAGCTCAGCCTACGAGCAGTACTTC
TRBJ2-3,TRBV21-1,.,.,CASTFSSPEADTQYF,TGTGCCAGCACCTTCTCTAGTCCCGAGGCAGATACGCAGTATTTT
TRBJ1-2,TRBV29-1,.,.,CSVERPPYGYTF,TGCAGCGTTGAGAGGCCACCGTATGGCTACACCTTC
TRBJ2-1,TRBV7-2,.,few,CASSLVLYNEQFF,TGTGCCAGCAGCTTAGTCTTATACAATGAGCAGTTCTTC
TRBJ1-5,TRBV7-2,TRBD1,.,CASSSWTGSNQPQHF,TGTGCCAGCAGCTCCTGGACAGGGAGCAATCAGCCCCAGCATTTT
TRBJ1-5,TRBV4-2,.,few,CASSQGGFGGNQPQHF,TGTGCCAGCAGCCAAGGGGGGTTTGGAGGCAATCAGCCCCAGCATTTT
TRBJ2-2,TRBV7-8,.,.,CASSSRHTANTGELFF,TGTGCCAGCAGCTCAAGACATACCGCGAACACCGGGGAGCTGTTTTTT
TRBJ2-1,TRBV7-9,TRBD2,.,CASSLAAPGASGGRYNEQFF,TGTGCCAGCAGCTTGGCGGCCCCGGGGGCTAGCGGGGGCCGGTACAATGAGCAGTTCTTC
TRBJ2-1,TRBV4-2,.,.,CASSAAGSKGEQFF,TGTGCCAGCAGCGCGGCAGGGTCTAAGGGTGAGCAGTTCTTC
TRBJ1-2,TRBV5-1,.,.,CASSPGGPQFHGYTF,TGCGCCAGCAGCCCGGGAGGTCCGCAGTTCCATGGCTACACCTTC
TRBJ2-6,TRBV28,.,.,CASSPPGFGANVLTF,TGTGCCAGCAGCCCTCCGGGGTTTGGGGCCAACGTCCTGACTTTC
TRBJ2-5,TRBV6-5,.,.,CASSIGGVPETQYF,TGTGCCAGCAGCATCGGAGGGGTCCCCGAGACCCAGTACTTC
TRBJ2-5,TRBV4-2,.,.,CASSQEGGGGRQETQYF,TGTGCCAGCAGCCAAGAGGGAGGGGGGGGCCGGCAAGAGACCCAGTACTTC
TRBJ2-1,TRBV11-3,TRBD1,few,CASQNGQGTSEQFF,TGTGCCAGCCAGAATGGACAGGGAACAAGTGAGCAGTTCTTC
TRBJ2-7,TRBV7-2,.,.,CASSLRLNEQYF,TGTGCCAGCAGCTTACGATTGAACGAGCAGTACTTC
TRBJ2-1,TRBV18,TRBD1,few,CASSPNLDRVHNEQFF,TGTGCCAGCTCACCAAATTTGGACAGGGTCCACAATGAGCAGTTCTTC
TRBJ1-2,TRBV6-1,.,.,CASILVIGDPNYGYTF,TGTGCCAGCATCTTGGTTATTGGGGACCCTAACTATGGCTACACCTTC
TRBJ2-5,TRBV7-8,.,.,CASNEGAGETQYF,TGTGCCAGCAATGAGGGCGCGGGAGAGACCCAGTACTTC
TRBJ2-7,TRBV12-3/TRBV12-4,TRBD1,.,CASSFYGGKQGANYEQYF,TGTGCCAGCAGTTTTTACGGCGGGAAACAGGGGGCGAACTACGAGCAGTACTTC
TRBJ1-2,TRBV9,.,.,CASSARSYGYTF,TGTGCCAGCAGCGCTCGGTCCTATGGCTACACCTTC
TRBJ1-2,TRBV7-2,.,.,CASSLPWYGYTF,TGTGCCAGCAGCTTGCCGTGGTATGGCTACACCTTC
TRBJ2-1,TRBV19,TRBD1,.,CASTPDRSSYNEQFF,TGTGCCAGTACTCCGGACAGGAGCTCCTACAATGAGCAGTTCTTC
TRBJ1-1,TRBV6-4,.,few,CASSLTPENTEAFF,TGTGCCAGCAGTCTAACACCAGAGAACACTGAAGCTTTCTTT
TRBJ1-2,TRBV20-1,.,few,CSAQQGLSNYGYTF,TGCAGTGCTCAACAGGGTTTGTCTAACTATGGCTACACCTTC
TRBJ2-1,TRBV5-1,.,.,CASSPGVENEQFF,TGCGCCAGCAGCCCAGGGGTTGAGAATGAGCAGTTCTTC
TRBJ2-4,TRBV28,.,.,CASTGTWGVHAKTIQYF,TGTGCCAGCACCGGGACATGGGGGGTTCACGCCAAAACCATTCAGTACTTC
TRBJ2-7,TRBV28,.,.,CASSLGTLLLYEQYF,TGTGCCAGCAGTCTTGGGACGCTTCTCCTCTACGAGCAGTACTTC
TRBJ1-6,TRBV7-2,.,.,CASSLTTGYNSPLHF,TGTGCCAGCAGCCTAACGACAGGATATAATTCACCCCTCCACTTT
TRBJ1-1,TRBV4-2,.,.,CASSHGDTNTEAFF,TGTGCCAGCAGCCACGGGGACACCAACACTGAAGCTTTCTTT
TRBJ2-5,TRBV4-2,TRBD2,.,CAGSPLLAGGRQETQYF,TGTGCCGGCAGCCCCCTTCTAGCGGGGGGTCGACAAGAGACCCAGTACTTC
TRBJ2-7,TRBV20-1,TRBD2,.,CSARDRLAGFEQYF,TGCAGTGCTAGAGATAGACTAGCGGGCTTCGAGCAGTACTTC
TRBJ1-6,TRBV6-5,.,.,CASSYDWNSPLHF,TGTGCCAGCAGTTACGATTGGAATTCACCCCTCCACTTT
TRBJ1-1,TRBV29-1,.,.,CSGQWGGAEAFF,TGCAGCGGGCAATGGGGTGGGGCTGAAGCTTTCTTT
TRBJ2-1,TRBV29-1,TRBD2,.,CSVALLAGGSGAYNEQFF,TGCAGCGTTGCACTACTAGCGGGGGGGTCCGGGGCCTACAATGAGCAGTTCTTC
TRBJ2-3,TRBV20-1,.,.,CSARGLAIPTDAQYF,TGCAGTGCTAGAGGGCTAGCGATACCCACAGATGCGCAGTATTTT
TRBJ1-1,TRBV20-1,.,.,CSARDPGMTEAFF,TGCAGTGCTAGAGATCCGGGTATGACTGAAGCTTTCTTT
TRBJ2-7,TRBV6-5,.,.,CASGFSSSYEQYF,TGTGCCAGCGGGTTCTCATCCTCCTACGAGCAGTACTTC
TRBJ2-1,TRBV11-3,.,.,CASSTDLSNEQFF,TGTGCCAGCAGCACCGACCTGTCCAATGAGCAGTTCTTC
TRBJ2-3,TRBV10-3,.,few,CAISEPDIDRRHTDTQYF,TGTGCCATCAGTGAGCCCGATATAGACAGGCGTCACACAGATACGCAGTATTTT
TRBJ2-5,TRBV13,TRBD2,.,CASSPGLAGGPRKTQYF,TGTGCCAGCAGCCCGGGACTAGCGGGGGGGCCTAGAAAGACCCAGTACTTC
TRBJ2-5,TRBV27,TRBD1,.,CASSPDRVRQETQYF,TGTGCCAGCAGTCCCGACAGGGTCCGTCAAGAGACCCAGTACTTC
TRBJ2-3,TRBV29-1,TRBD1,.,CSVQDREEVDTQYF,TGCAGCGTCCAGGACAGGGAAGAGGTCGATACGCAGTATTTT
TRBJ2-1,TRBV28,.,.,CASSSPSRTDNEQFF,TGTGCCAGCAGTTCCCCGTCTCGGACAGACAATGAGCAGTTCTTC